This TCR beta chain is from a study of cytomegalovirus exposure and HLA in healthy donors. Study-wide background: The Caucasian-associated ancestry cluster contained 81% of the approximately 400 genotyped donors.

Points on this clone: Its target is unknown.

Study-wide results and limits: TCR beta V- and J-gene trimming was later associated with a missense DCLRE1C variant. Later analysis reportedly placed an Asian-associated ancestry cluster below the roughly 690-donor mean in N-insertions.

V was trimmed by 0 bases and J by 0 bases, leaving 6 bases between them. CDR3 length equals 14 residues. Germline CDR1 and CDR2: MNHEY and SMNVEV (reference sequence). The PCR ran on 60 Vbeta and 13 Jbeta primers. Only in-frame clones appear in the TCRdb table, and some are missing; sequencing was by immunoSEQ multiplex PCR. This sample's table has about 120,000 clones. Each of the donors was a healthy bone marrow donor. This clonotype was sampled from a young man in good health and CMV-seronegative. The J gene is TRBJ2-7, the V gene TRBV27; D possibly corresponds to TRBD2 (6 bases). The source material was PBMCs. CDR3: CASSLSGSSYEQYF. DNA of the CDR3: TGTGCCAGCAGTTTATCCGGGAGCTCCTACGAGCAGTACTTC.